A selection of T cell receptor beta chains follows, all from one sample in a study of human T cells and chemical hapten exposure. TCRdb processed the RACE reads anew with MiXCR; each CDR3 protein has one entry. The sample carries some 340,000 distinct CDR3 sequences, around 7% recorded once. The specimen comprised whole blood, sampled in connection with sensitization to the hapten diphenylcyclopropenone (DPC). The receptors come from a young woman with alopecia areata. Some clones in this sample may be carry-over from other donors' samples. Both conserved end residues are part of each CDR3. D genes are given only for firm matches. Clone size is not always given. Where it is, it says once, few, many or a class for expanded clones.

>TRBJ2-7|TRBV28|-|-
TGTGCCAGCAGATCCGACGGTTCCTACGAGCAGTACTTC
CASRSDGSYEQYF
>TRBJ2-3|TRBV28|many|-
TGTGCCAGCAGTTTAGGGGCGGCAACAGATACGCAGTATTTT
CASSLGAATDTQYF
>TRBJ1-1|TRBV4-2|-|TRBD1
TGTGCCAGCAGCCAAGTCGCAGGGGGCGCGAACACTGAAGCTTTCTTT
CASSQVAGGANTEAFF
>TRBJ1-1|TRBV14|-|-
TGTGCCAGCAGGGGGTTGTACACTGAAGCTTTCTTT
CASRGLYTEAFF
>TRBJ1-2|TRBV12-5|few|-
TGTGCTAGTGGTTTTTCGGCGTCCTATGGCTACACCTTC
CASGFSASYGYTF
>TRBJ1-2|TRBV3-1|-|-
TGTGCCAGCAGCCAAGTATCAGGGGCCTTCTATGGCTACACCTTC
CASSQVSGAFYGYTF
>TRBJ1-1|TRBV11-1|many|-
TGTGCCAGCAGCATATCGGAAGAGTACACTGAAGCTTTCTTT
CASSISEEYTEAFF
>TRBJ1-5|TRBV10-3|-|-
TGTGCCACCCAGGGTGACGGCAATCAGCCCCAGCATTTT
CATQGDGNQPQHF
>TRBJ2-2|TRBV25-1|many|TRBD1
TGTGCCAGCAGTGAACAAAAGGGAACAGGGGGCTACACCGGGGAGCTGTTTTTT
CASSEQKGTGGYTGELFF
>TRBJ1-5|TRBV6-2/TRBV6-3|once|-
TGTGCCAGCAGTTACGTGCAGGCCAATCAGCCCCAGCATTTT
CASSYVQANQPQHF
>TRBJ2-6|TRBV12-3/TRBV12-4|few|-
TGTGCCAGCACCCCTTCGATTTCTGGGGCCAACGTCCTGACTTTC
CASTPSISGANVLTF
>TRBJ2-7|TRBV20-1|few|-
TGCAGTGCTAGAGCTCGCGACTACGAGCAGTACTTC
CSARARDYEQYF
>TRBJ2-1|TRBV12-3/TRBV12-4|-|-
TGTGCCAGCAGTCCGCAACGTAGGAATGAGCAGTTCTTC
CASSPQRRNEQFF
>TRBJ1-2|TRBV6-2/TRBV6-3|-|TRBD1
TGTGCCAGCAGGAGATCTACAGGGGTCTATGGCTACACCTTC
CASRRSTGVYGYTF
>TRBJ1-2|TRBV12-2|-|-
TGTGCAAGTCGCCCACCGCTACTAACAGGGGGCGCGCAGGATGGCTACACCTTC
CASRPPLLTGGAQDGYTF
>TRBJ1-6|TRBV4-3|-|-
TGCGCCAGTACCTCAGGACAAAATTCACCCCTCCACTTT
CASTSGQNSPLHF
>TRBJ1-1|TRBV5-4|many|TRBD1
TGTGCCAGCAGCTCTCCGGGACAGGGTTCCACTGAAGCTTTCTTT
CASSSPGQGSTEAFF
>TRBJ2-4|TRBV29-1|many|-
TGCAGCGTGACTTCGGCGGCCAAAAACATTCAGTACTTC
CSVTSAAKNIQYF
>TRBJ2-5|TRBV12-3/TRBV12-4|many|-
TGTGCCAGCAGTTGGGGCTTAGAAGAGACCCAGTACTTC
CASSWGLEETQYF
>TRBJ1-5|TRBV18|-|-
TGTGCCAGCTCACCAGCTACTGGGCGATGGGCGCCCCAGCATTTT
CASSPATGRWAPQHF
>TRBJ2-3|TRBV6-5|-|TRBD1
TGTGCCAGCAGTTACTCTGGGACAGGGGGCAAGTCAGATACGCAGTATTTT
CASSYSGTGGKSDTQYF
>TRBJ2-1|TRBV9|few|TRBD2
TGTGCCAGCAGCGTAGACGCACTAGCGGGGGGTACCTACAATGAGCAGTTCTTC
CASSVDALAGGTYNEQFF
>TRBJ2-1|TRBV7-2|many|TRBD1
TGTGCCACCGACGCGATTGAGGACAGGGTCCCCTCCTACAATGAGCAGTTCTTC
CATDAIEDRVPSYNEQFF
>TRBJ2-3|TRBV7-9|few|-
TGTGCCAGCAGCCGTGGAGCGGGTACCAGCACAGATACGCAGTATTTT
CASSRGAGTSTDTQYF
>TRBJ2-7|TRBV28|few|-
TGTGCCAGCAGTTTTTCGGTGGGGAATGAGTACTTC
CASSFSVGNEYF